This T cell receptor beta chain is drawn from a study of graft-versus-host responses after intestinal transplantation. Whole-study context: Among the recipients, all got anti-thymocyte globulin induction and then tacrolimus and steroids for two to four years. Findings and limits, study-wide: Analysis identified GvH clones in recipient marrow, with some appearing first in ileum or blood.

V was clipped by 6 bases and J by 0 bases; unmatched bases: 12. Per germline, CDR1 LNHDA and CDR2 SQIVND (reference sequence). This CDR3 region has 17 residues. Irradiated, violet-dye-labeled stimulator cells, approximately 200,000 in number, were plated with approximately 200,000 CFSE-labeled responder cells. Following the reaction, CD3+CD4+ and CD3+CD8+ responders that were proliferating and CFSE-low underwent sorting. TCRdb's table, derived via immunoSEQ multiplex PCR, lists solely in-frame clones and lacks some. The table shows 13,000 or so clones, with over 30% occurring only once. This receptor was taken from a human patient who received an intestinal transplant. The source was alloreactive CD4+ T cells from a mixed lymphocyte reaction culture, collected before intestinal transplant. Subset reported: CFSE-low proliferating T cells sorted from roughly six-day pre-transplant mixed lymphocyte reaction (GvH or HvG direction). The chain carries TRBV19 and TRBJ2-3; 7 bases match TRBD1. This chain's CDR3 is CASSTTARDRSTDTQYF. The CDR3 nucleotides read TGTGCCAGTAGCACGACCGCCCGGGACAGAAGCACAGATACGCAGTATTTT.